These T cell receptor beta chains were read from a single sample in a study of blood T cell repertoires in COVID-19. The data were produced by immunoSEQ multiplex PCR, yet TCRdb's version contains in-frame clones alone and is incomplete. The sample gives hundreds of thousands of clones, about 86% of which show up once; about 2.2% is in the top ten. The sample taken for sequencing was peripheral blood. Source of these receptors: a woman in her thirties who had recovered from COVID-19. Each CDR3 is given with its conserved first and last residue. The D gene is left open where the match is weak. Size tells how often a clone was seen (once, few, many) or the class of an expanded clone, and some rows leave it out.

v_gene	j_gene	abundance	d_gene	CDR3nt	CDR3aa
TRBV7-2	TRBJ2-7	-	TRBD2	TGTGCCAGCAGCTTTACGGGAGGGCCCTACGAGCAGTACTTC	CASSFTGGPYEQYF
TRBV11-3	TRBJ1-2	-	-	TGTGCCAGCAGCCCGTACAGGGTTAATGGCTACACCTTC	CASSPYRVNGYTF
TRBV5-4	TRBJ2-7	few	TRBD1	TGTGCCAGCAGCCCGAGGGACAGGGGTTACGAGCAGTACTTC	CASSPRDRGYEQYF
TRBV27	TRBJ1-5	-	TRBD1	TGTGCCAGCAGTGTAGACAGGGGCTATAATCAGCCCCAGCATTTT	CASSVDRGYNQPQHF
TRBV6-2/TRBV6-3	TRBJ2-1	few	-	TGTGCCAGCAGTTTCCGGGACAACAATGAGCAGTTCTTC	CASSFRDNNEQFF
TRBV24-1	TRBJ2-2	few	TRBD2	TGTGCCACCAGTGACCCGGGACGGAGGACTAGCGGCACCGGGGAGCTGTTTTTT	CATSDPGRRTSGTGELFF
TRBV5-1	TRBJ1-1	-	-	TGCGCCAGCAGCACGGGGGTATTTGTGAACACTGAAGCTTTCTTT	CASSTGVFVNTEAFF
TRBV11-3	TRBJ2-2	-	TRBD1	TGTGCCAGCAGCTCGTCTAGACTTGGACAGGAGTCGTCCGGGGAGCTGTTTTTT	CASSSSRLGQESSGELFF
TRBV7-2	TRBJ2-5	-	TRBD1	TGTGCCAGCAGCCCAAACCAGGGGGCAGAGACCCAGTACTTC	CASSPNQGAETQYF
TRBV7-9	TRBJ2-7	-	-	TGTGCCAGCAGCCGAGTACAGGGTATATACTGGGAGCAGTACTTC	CASSRVQGIYWEQYF
TRBV27	TRBJ2-6	-	TRBD1	TGTGCCAGCAGTGAGGACAGGACTGGGGCCAACGTCCTGACTTTC	CASSEDRTGANVLTF
TRBV9	TRBJ1-3	-	TRBD1	TGTGCCAGCAGCCCGGGACAGTCCTCTGGAAACACCATATATTTT	CASSPGQSSGNTIYF
TRBV28	TRBJ1-2	-	TRBD1	TGTGCCAGCAGTTCAATGACAGGGAACTATGGCTACACCTTC	CASSSMTGNYGYTF
TRBV6-1	TRBJ2-7	-	TRBD1	TGTGCCAGCAGTGAGTCCGGGACAGGGATCTACGAGCAGTACTTC	CASSESGTGIYEQYF
TRBV6-5	TRBJ2-1	-	-	TGTGCCACCAAGGAGTATAACGTTGAGCAGTTCTTC	CATKEYNVEQFF
TRBV19	TRBJ1-3	-	-	TGTGCCAGTAGACAGATCTCTGGAAACACCATATATTTT	CASRQISGNTIYF
TRBV27	TRBJ2-3	-	-	TGTGCCAGCAGTCCCAGCGGTGAGGCGGATACGCAGTATTTT	CASSPSGEADTQYF
TRBV6-2/TRBV6-3	TRBJ2-1	once	TRBD2	TGTGCCAGCAGTTACGGCCTAGCGGGTTATCCCCACAATGAGCAGTTCTTC	CASSYGLAGYPHNEQFF
TRBV6-6	TRBJ2-4	few	TRBD2	TGTGCCAGCAGTCCCTCCGGGACTAGCGGGAGGGGAGCCAAAAACATTCAGTACTTC	CASSPSGTSGRGAKNIQYF
TRBV5-4	TRBJ1-1	many	-	TGTGCCAGCAGCTGGTACACCGACACTGAAGCTTTCTTT	CASSWYTDTEAFF
TRBV30	TRBJ1-1	-	TRBD1	TGTGCCTGGAGCGACAGGGATGAAGCTTTCTTT	CAWSDRDEAFF
TRBV19	TRBJ2-5	once	TRBD2	TGTGCCAGTAGTACCTGGGGGGGTGAAGAGACCCAGTACTTC	CASSTWGGEETQYF
TRBV5-1	TRBJ1-1	-	-	TGCGCCAGCAGCCCACGGGACACTATGAACACTGAAGCTTTCTTT	CASSPRDTMNTEAFF
TRBV3-1/TRBV3-2	TRBJ2-2	-	-	TGTGCCAGCAGCCGAGACGTCGCCGGGGAGCTGTTTTTT	CASSRDVAGELFF
TRBV5-1	TRBJ2-2	once	TRBD2	TGCGCCAGCAGCTTGGCCGCGGGGGACGGGGAGCTGTTTTTT	CASSLAAGDGELFF
TRBV7-3	TRBJ2-1	many	TRBD2	TGTGCCAGCAGCGACGGGACTAGCGGGAGTAATGAGCAGTTCTTC	CASSDGTSGSNEQFF
TRBV5-1	TRBJ2-5	-	TRBD2	TGCGCCAGCAGCAAACCCGCGGGGGGAGAGACCCAGTACTTC	CASSKPAGGETQYF
TRBV10-3	TRBJ1-3	-	-	TGTGCCACCCGGGGGGCGGTGGGGCCTGGAAACACCATATATTTT	CATRGAVGPGNTIYF
TRBV19	TRBJ2-7	-	TRBD1	TGTGCCAGTAGTGCGGACAGGGGGTCCGAGCAGTACTTC	CASSADRGSEQYF
TRBV30	TRBJ2-7	-	-	TGTGCCTGGAGTGTAGGGCGGGAATCCACCCAGTACTTC	CAWSVGRESTQYF
TRBV5-6	TRBJ1-1	-	-	TGTGCCAGCAGCTTGATACTGGACACTGAAGCTTTCTTT	CASSLILDTEAFF
TRBV6-5	TRBJ1-2	-	TRBD1	TGTGCCAGCAGTTACTACAGGGGCCACCCGGGCTACACCTTC	CASSYYRGHPGYTF
TRBV4-1	TRBJ1-2	-	-	TGCGCCAGCAGCCAAATTGTTGGAACAGTTTATGGCTACACCTTC	CASSQIVGTVYGYTF
TRBV14	TRBJ2-7	-	-	TGTGCCAGCAGCCTTAGCTCCTACGAGCAGTACTTC	CASSLSSYEQYF
TRBV5-6	TRBJ2-5	-	TRBD1	TGTGCCAGCAGCTTGGTTTACAGGGGCGCGGAGACCCAGTACTTC	CASSLVYRGAETQYF
TRBV7-2	TRBJ2-5	-	-	TGTGCCAGCAGCTTACAGGGAGAGACCCAGTACTTC	CASSLQGETQYF
TRBV6-1	TRBJ1-1	-	TRBD1	TGTGCCAGCAGTGAAGCCGGGACAGGGGCGACTGAAGCTTTCTTT	CASSEAGTGATEAFF
TRBV30	TRBJ1-6	few	-	TGTGCCTGGTCCGAGGGCAGGCGGGCTTCACCCCTCCACTTT	CAWSEGRRASPLHF
TRBV7-2	TRBJ2-1	-	TRBD2	TGTGCCAGCAGCGCGATAGCGGGCAATGAGCAGTTCTTC	CASSAIAGNEQFF
TRBV5-1	TRBJ2-1	once	TRBD2	TGCGCCAGCAGCCCGGGGACTAGCGGGAGGGGGATGAAGTCCTACAATGAGCAGTTCTTC	CASSPGTSGRGMKSYNEQFF
TRBV19	TRBJ1-5	few	TRBD1	TGTGCCAGTGGGACAGGGGGCAGGAGCAATCAGCCCCAGCATTTT	CASGTGGRSNQPQHF
TRBV5-1	TRBJ1-6	-	-	TGCGCCAGCAGCTTACGGGGAGGGGAGTATAATTCACCCCTCCACTTT	CASSLRGGEYNSPLHF
TRBV28	TRBJ1-2	-	-	TGTGCCAGCAGTTTTGCAGATAACTATGGCTACACCTTC	CASSFADNYGYTF
TRBV5-5	TRBJ2-7	-	-	TGTGCCAGCACCACCCCAAGGGGCGAGCAGTACTTC	CASTTPRGEQYF
TRBV7-2	TRBJ1-2	-	-	TGTGCCAGCAGCTTAGTCGGCGGGACTAACTATGGCTACACCTTC	CASSLVGGTNYGYTF
TRBV12-5	TRBJ1-1	once	-	TGTGCTAGTGGTTTGGGACAGCCCAGAATGGTGAACACTGAAGCTTTCTTT	CASGLGQPRMVNTEAFF
TRBV10-2	TRBJ2-7	-	TRBD1	TGCGCCAGCAGTGAGTCGAGAGGACAGGGTTACGAGCAGTACTTC	CASSESRGQGYEQYF
TRBV21-1	TRBJ2-7	-	-	TGTGCCAGCAGCAAAGCGCTTTCTGGCAGGGCGGACGAGCAGTACTTC	CASSKALSGRADEQYF
TRBV6-4	TRBJ2-1	-	-	TGTGCCAGCAGTGACCAGTCACGCGGAGAGCAGTTCTTC	CASSDQSRGEQFF
TRBV19	TRBJ2-5	-	TRBD2	TGTGCCAGTAGTGTAGCGGGGGGCGGGGAGACCCAGTACTTC	CASSVAGGGETQYF
TRBV15	TRBJ2-5	-	TRBD2	TGTGCCACCAGCAGACTTGGACTAGCGGGAGGCGAGACCCAGTACTTC	CATSRLGLAGGETQYF
TRBV4-3	TRBJ2-7	-	TRBD1	TGCGCCAGCAGCCAAGATCAAGGACAGGGGTACGAGCAGTACTTC	CASSQDQGQGYEQYF
TRBV2	TRBJ1-3	-	-	TGTGCCAGCAGTGAAGCATTGGCACGATTCTCTGGAAACACCATATATTTT	CASSEALARFSGNTIYF
TRBV4-2	TRBJ2-6	-	-	TGTGCCAGCAGCCCCGCTAGTACTGGGGCCAACGTCCTGACTTTC	CASSPASTGANVLTF
TRBV27	TRBJ2-3	-	-	TGTGCCAGCAGTTTATCTGGTAGAAGCACAGATACGCAGTATTTT	CASSLSGRSTDTQYF
TRBV4-2	TRBJ2-1	-	-	TGTGCCAGCAGCCCAGCGGCCTCCTACAATGAGCAGTTCTTC	CASSPAASYNEQFF
TRBV19	TRBJ2-1	-	-	TGTGCCAGTACGGAGGGTAGCTCCTACAATGAGCAGTTCTTC	CASTEGSSYNEQFF
TRBV11-2	TRBJ2-5	once	-	TGTGCCAGCAGCTCGAGGGGGGGTTTACAAGAGACCCAGTACTTC	CASSSRGGLQETQYF